The clone carrying this T cell receptor beta chain was seen just once. Original processing notes: The assay estimated nucleated cells by amplifying reference gene primers. Using immunoSEQ multiplex PCR, the repertoire was profiled, and TCRdb retains in-frame clones only, with some absent. V and J calls plus clone size are reproduced from that table; the DNA served to infer D and trimming. Found here are 65,000 to 80,000 clones, roughly 84% of them singletons; the top ten hold around 2.8%. V trimming: 6 bases; J trimming: 3 bases; junction bases outside the gene matches: 1. Germline V CDR1 and CDR2: SNHLY, FYNNEI. The CDR3 has 13 residues. The data originate from a study of blood T cell repertoires in COVID-19. Study context: Samples of COVID-19 (acute and convalescent) were obtained from the United States, Italy and Spain. PBMCs, B-cell-depleted T cells, or T cells provided the cDNA or gDNA that made up the material.

The chain joins TRBV2 to TRBJ1-2; 10 bases line up with TRBD1. Sequenced: peripheral blood. This sequence originates from a man aged 65 to 79 with active or convalescent COVID-19. CDR3 in amino acids: CASSGQGDYGYTF. CDR3 sequence (DNA): TGTGCCAGCAGCGGACAGGGGGACTATGGCTACACCTTC.